This T cell receptor (beta chain) was observed in a study of blood T cell repertoires in COVID-19. Study at large: Specimens from acute and convalescent COVID-19 originated in the United States, Italy and Spain.

The CDR3 is 15 residues long. J was trimmed by 2 bases and V by 3 bases; bases with no gene match: 2. The V gene's germline CDR1 is LNHNV and CDR2 YYDKDF (reference sequence). Methods used by the authors: Amplification from reference gene primers served as the basis for estimated nucleated cell counts. TCRdb's copy holds only in-frame clones and misses some; the assay was immunoSEQ multiplex PCR. That table furnishes V, J and clone size, whereas the DNA furnished D and trimming. The sample consists of 210,000 or so clones, more than 70% of them appearing once. The receptor's source is a woman aged 40 to 50 with acute COVID-19. V gene TRBV15 combines with J gene TRBJ1-1; 11 positions agree with TRBD1. Input material: PBMCs or T cells enriched from blood (not recorded which). The CDR3 loop is CATSSRTGGNTEAFF. The CDR3 coding sequence is TGTGCCACCAGCAGCCGGACAGGGGGCAACACTGAAGCTTTCTTT.